These 17 T cell receptor beta chains were all obtained from the same sample, sequenced in a study of T cell responses to AZD1222 COVID-19 vaccine. The repertoire was sequenced with immunoSEQ multiplex PCR; TCRdb's copy has only in-frame clones and lacks some. The sample has about 100,000 clones, approximately 93% seen once. Sequencing used peripheral blood, obtained on day 0 of AZD1222 vaccination. These TCRs come from an adult in good health.

The CDR3 spells CASSQVKGGFSYEQYF. The CDR3 DNA reads as TGCGCCAGCAGTCAAGTGAAGGGAGGATTTTCCTACGAGCAGTACTTC. V usage is TRBV23-1 and J usage is TRBJ2-7, with a possible D match to TRBD2 (6 bases). TRBV23-1 is classed as an ORF, of uncertain function. The V end lost 2 bases, the J end lost 1 base, and 15 bases lay between the germline ends. The CDR3 length is 16 residues.

The V call is TRBV4-2, the J call TRBJ1-2, with D uncertain. Germline V gives CDR1 LGHNA, CDR2 YNFKEQ. CDR3 length: 15 amino acids. Trimming stripped 1 base from V and 1 base from J, with 10 bases between. The CDR3 spells CASSQARANNYGYTF. CDR3 sequence (DNA): TGTGCCAGCAGCCAAGCGCGAGCTAATAACTATGGCTACACCTTC.

The chain couples TRBV3-1 (or the pseudogene TRBV3-2) to TRBJ1-2, with D unresolved. V gave up 6 bases and J gave up 2 bases, with 4 bases separating them. Germline V gene lookup returns CDR1 LGHDT and CDR2 YNNKEL (reference sequence). CDR3 length equals 11 residues. In nucleotides, the CDR3 is TGTGCCAGCAGTCCGAACTATGGCTACACCTTC. Its protein product is CASSPNYGYTF.

The V gene is TRBV29-1, the J gene TRBJ1-3, with a tentative D call TRBD1 (5 bases). V lost 1 base, J lost 0 bases, and 13 bases lay in between. Per the germline V gene, CDR1 is SQVTM and CDR2 is ANQGSEA. The CDR3 spans 16 residues. This CDR3 reads CSVEGRQTLSGNTIYF. Here the CDR3 DNA reads TGCAGCGTTGAAGGGCGACAGACTCTCTCTGGAAACACCATATATTTT.

The chain carries TRBV27 and TRBJ2-7; no reliable D call. The CDR3 totals 13 residues. Per the germline V gene, CDR1 is MNHEY and CDR2 is SMNVEV (reference sequence). Trimming left V 4 bases short and J 2 bases short, with 9 bases between. CDR3 region: CASSSATPYEQYF. The CDR3 DNA follows: TGTGCCAGCAGTTCTGCCACTCCCTACGAGCAGTACTTC.

V gene TRBV5-5 combines with J gene TRBJ1-6, with a weak D call TRBD1 (6 bases). Germline V gene data show CDR1 as SGHKS and CDR2 as YYEKEE (reference sequence). Trimming cost V 0 bases and J 8 bases, with 12 bases left between them. The CDR3 is 15 amino acids. The CDR3 loop is CASSLVGQRHSPLHF. CDR3 bases: TGTGCCAGCAGCTTGGTCGGACAGAGGCATTCACCCCTCCACTTT.

V and J are TRBV5-8 and TRBJ2-7; 7 bases line up with TRBD1. Trimming at V came to 3 bases and at J to 7 bases, leaving 4 bases not matched to a gene. Germline loops: CDR1 SGHTS, CDR2 YDEGEE. The length of the CDR3 is 12 residues. The CDR3 protein is CASSSPRGEQYF. CDR3 bases: TGTGCCAGCAGCTCTCCCAGGGGGGAGCAGTACTTC.

This chain links TRBV19 with TRBJ1-1; 10 positions agree with TRBD1. The CDR3 is 15 amino acids. Per the germline V gene, CDR1 is LNHDA and CDR2 is SQIVND (reference sequence). The junction had 9 bases not matched to a gene; V was cut back by 8 bases and J by 3 bases. This CDR3 is CASARQGASDTEAFF. As DNA, the CDR3 is TGTGCCAGTGCAAGACAGGGGGCATCGGACACTGAAGCTTTCTTT. The complete variable domain, with remaining parts taken from reference TRBV19 and TRBJ1-1, reads DGGITQSPKYLFRKEGQNVTLSCEQNLNHDAMYWYRQDPGQGLRLIYYSQIVNDFQKGDIAEGYSVSREKKESFPLTVTSAQKNPTAFYLCASARQGASDTEAFFGQGTRLTVV.

V gene TRBV6-5 combines with J gene TRBJ2-7, with 13 bases that match TRBD2. CDR3 length equals 15 residues. Germline V lookup: CDR1 MNHEY, CDR2 SVGAGI. V gave up 7 bases and J gave up 6 bases; unmatched junction bases: 9. CDR3 region: CASIQRTSGSFEQYF. The DNA for the CDR3 is TGTGCCAGCATCCAACGGACTAGCGGGAGCTTCGAGCAGTACTTC.

The chain is built from TRBV18 and TRBJ1-6; D call uncertain. CDR1 KGHSH and CDR2 LQKENI come from the germline V gene. Trimming removed 8 bases at V and 0 bases at J, with 5 bases between. The CDR3 consists of 13 residues. The CDR3 here is CASRSSYNSPLHF. In DNA form, the CDR3 reads TGTGCCAGCCGCAGCTCCTATAATTCACCCCTCCACTTT. Full variable domain (outside the CDR3, taken from reference TRBV18 and TRBJ1-6): NAGVMQNPRHLVRRRGQEARLRCSPMKGHSHVYWYRQLPEEGLKFMVYLQKENIIDESGMPKERFSAEFPKEGPSILRIQQVVRGDSAAYFCASRSSYNSPLHFGNGTRLTVT.

This clone was observed a single time. The V gene is TRBV19, the J gene TRBJ2-5, with 11 bases fitting TRBD1. The CDR3 is 15 amino acids. Germline CDR1 is LNHDA and CDR2 is SQIVND (reference sequence). With V trimmed by 6 bases and J by 4 bases, 7 bases remained unmatched. CDR3 amino acids: CASRRTGGEAETQYF. CDR3 bases: TGTGCCAGTAGACGGACAGGGGGCGAGGCAGAGACCCAGTACTTC.

This clone showed up just once. The chain combines TRBV19 with TRBJ2-1; D is perhaps TRBD1 or TRBD2 (6 bases each). Germline V gene lookup returns CDR1 LNHDA and CDR2 SQIVND (reference sequence). The CDR3 is 15 amino acids. Trimming pared 7 bases from V and 8 bases from J, leaving 21 bases between. The CDR3, as DNA: TGTGCCAGTATGGGCCGGGGGCGCGGGAACTATGAGCAGTTCTTC. As protein: CASMGRGRGNYEQFF.

This chain links TRBV19 with TRBJ2-2; 7 nucleotides match TRBD2. CDR3 size: 14 residues. Germline CDR1 reads LNHDA; CDR2 reads SQIVND (reference sequence). With V trimmed by 5 bases and J by 6 bases, 6 bases remained unmatched. The CDR3 region is CASSPRDYPGELFF. CDR3 bases: TGTGCCAGTAGTCCCCGGGACTACCCCGGGGAGCTGTTTTTT.

The chain has TRBV6-5 and TRBJ1-1, with 7 bases aligning to TRBD1. Germline V lookup: CDR1 MNHEY, CDR2 SVGAGI. The length of the CDR3 is 14 residues. V shed 6 bases, J shed 4 bases, and the junction held 8 bases outside the gene matches. The chain's CDR3 is CASRWDRKGTEAFF. The CDR3 coding sequence is TGTGCCAGCAGATGGGACAGAAAGGGCACTGAAGCTTTCTTT.

The CDR3 DNA follows: TGTGCCAGCAGCTTGAGACGGGGACCAGAGACCCAGTACTTC. It translates to CASSLRRGPETQYF. The V and J genes are TRBV5-4 and TRBJ2-5; perhaps D is TRBD1 or TRBD2 (5 bases each). V lost 1 base and J 4 bases, leaving 11 bases between the germline ends. Germline CDR1 SGHNT, CDR2 YYREEE (reference sequence). This CDR3 is built from 14 residues. Looking up the rest from reference TRBV5-4 and TRBJ2-5 gives the full variable domain: ETGVTQSPTHLIKTRGQQVTLRCSSQSGHNTVSWYQQALGQGPQFIFQYYREEENGRGNFPPRFSGLQFPNYSSELNVNALELDDSALYLCASSLRRGPETQYFGPGTRLLVL.

This clone was seen only once. The chain is built from TRBV5-8 and TRBJ2-7; 7 positions agree with TRBD1. The ends lost 3 bases at V and 4 bases at J; junction bases unmatched: 7. The V gene's germline CDR1 is SGHTS and CDR2 YDEGEE. The CDR3 has 14 amino acids. The CDR3 nucleotides read TGTGCCAGCAGCTCCAGGACAGGACCGTACGAGCAGTACTTC. Amino acids: CASSSRTGPYEQYF.

J is TRBJ1-2 and V is TRBV6-2 or TRBV6-3; D possibly corresponds to TRBD1 (5 bases). The germline V gene encodes CDR1 MNHEY and CDR2 SVGEGT. The CDR3 is made up of 14 amino acids. V was clipped by 2 bases and J by 2 bases, with 9 bases between them. As DNA, the CDR3 is TGTGCCAGCAGTTACAGGGGACTAAACTATGGCTACACCTTC. Residues: CASSYRGLNYGYTF.